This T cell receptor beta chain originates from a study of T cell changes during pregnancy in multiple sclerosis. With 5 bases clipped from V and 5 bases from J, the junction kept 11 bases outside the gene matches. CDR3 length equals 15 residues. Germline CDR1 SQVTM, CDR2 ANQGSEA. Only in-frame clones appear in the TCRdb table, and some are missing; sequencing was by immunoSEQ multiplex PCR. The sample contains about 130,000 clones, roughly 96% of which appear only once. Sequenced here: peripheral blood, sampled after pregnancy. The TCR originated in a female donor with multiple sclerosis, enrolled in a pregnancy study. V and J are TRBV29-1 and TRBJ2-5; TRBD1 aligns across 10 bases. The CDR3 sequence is CSVLKLRDRGETQYF. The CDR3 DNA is TGCAGCGTTCTAAAGCTCCGGGACAGGGGTGAGACCCAGTACTTC.